This T cell receptor (beta chain) was captured by sequencing in a study of blood T cell repertoires in COVID-19. Study details: From the United States, Italy and Spain came samples of acute and convalescent COVID-19. PBMCs, B-cell-depleted T cells, or T cells were the source of the cDNA or gDNA that made up the material.

CDR3 length equals 12 residues. Trimming took 10 bases from V and 5 from J; bases not matched to a gene: 7. This clone has only one observation. Per the original data handling: Counts of nucleated cells, estimated from reference gene primer amplification, were obtained. Some clones are missing from TCRdb's copy, which holds only in-frame ones; the method was immunoSEQ multiplex PCR. D and trimming were read from the DNA, whereas the V and J calls and clone size are those reported in that table. This sample has 70,000 to 100,000 clones, with approximately 85% found just once. V and J are TRBV12-3 or TRBV12-4 and TRBJ2-5; 7 bases agree with TRBD2. The source is a human donor in a cohort sampled during active COVID-19. The sample taken for sequencing was peripheral blood. CDR3 sequence reads: CATAGAGETQYF. In nucleotides, the CDR3 is TGTGCCACCGCGGGAGCGGGCGAGACCCAGTACTTC.